The entry that follows covers one T cell receptor (beta chain) sequence. Its target is not known. These data come from a study of immune evolution from preneoplasia to lung adenocarcinoma. Study in general: HLA loss of heterozygosity: around 6.5% AIS, about 15% MIA, 30% to 35% ADC, none AAH.

Data came from immunoSEQ multiplex PCR; TCRdb stores just in-frame clones and leaves some out. The sample holds around 6,200 clones, 80% to 85% seen once. Study-wide results and limits: Top clone frequencies peaked in normal lung, apparently declining through invasive adenocarcinoma.

This CDR3 has 15 amino acids. The V end was cut by 0 bases, the J end by 5 bases, with 14 bases between. Germline V gene sequence: CDR1 GTSNPN, CDR2 SVGIG (reference sequence). Sequencing input: FFPE invasive lung adenocarcinoma tissue. The chain couples TRBV30 to TRBJ1-5; D possibly corresponds to TRBD1 (5 bases). This clonotype was obtained from a person aged 45 to 59 with lung adenocarcinoma. This CDR3 reads CAWSVGGWGDQPQHF. CDR3 sequence (DNA): TGTGCCTGGAGTGTAGGAGGGTGGGGGGATCAGCCCCAGCATTTT.